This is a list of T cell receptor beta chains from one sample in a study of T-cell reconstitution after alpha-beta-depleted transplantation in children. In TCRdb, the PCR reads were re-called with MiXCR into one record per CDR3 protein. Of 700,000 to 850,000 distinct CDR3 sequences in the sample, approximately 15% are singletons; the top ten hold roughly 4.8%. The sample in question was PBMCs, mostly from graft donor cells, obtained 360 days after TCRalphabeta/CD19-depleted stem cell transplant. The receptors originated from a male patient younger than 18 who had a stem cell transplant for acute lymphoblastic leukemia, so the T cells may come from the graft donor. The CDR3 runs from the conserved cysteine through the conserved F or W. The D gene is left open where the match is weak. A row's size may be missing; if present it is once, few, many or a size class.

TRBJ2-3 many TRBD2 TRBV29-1 CSVVTSGGTDTQYF
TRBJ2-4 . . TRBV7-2 CASSLITLEIKNIQYF
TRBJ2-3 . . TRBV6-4 CASSDSPYPRATDTQYF
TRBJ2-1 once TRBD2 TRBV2 CASIRLAGKGEQFF
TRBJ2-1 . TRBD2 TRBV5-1 CASSLEGRVDNEQFF
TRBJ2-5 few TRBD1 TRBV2 CASTAQGVSETQYF
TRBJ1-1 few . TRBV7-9 CASSLGAPEAFF
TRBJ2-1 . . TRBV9 CASSVDPTGATNEQFF
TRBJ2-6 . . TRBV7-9 CASTLGQGANVLTF
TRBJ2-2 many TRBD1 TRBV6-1 CASSGQGSFTGELFF
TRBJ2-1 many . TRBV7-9 CASTLTRVEQFF
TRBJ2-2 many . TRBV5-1 CASSFLGAGELFF
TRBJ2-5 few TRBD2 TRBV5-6 CASSLARGVRRETQYF
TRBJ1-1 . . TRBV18 CASSPPGAGGAEAFF
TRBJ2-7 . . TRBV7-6 CASSLWTTYEQYF
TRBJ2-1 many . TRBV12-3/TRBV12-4 CASSSYGGSYNEQFF
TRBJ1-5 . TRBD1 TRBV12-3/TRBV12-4 CASSPQWTGNSNQPQHF
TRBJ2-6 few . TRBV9 CASSVAAGEGANVLTF
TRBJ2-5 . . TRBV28 CASSRGGDPTQYF
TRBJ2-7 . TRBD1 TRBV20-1 CSASPRGRYEQYF
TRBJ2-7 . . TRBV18 CASSPVLGAHEQYF
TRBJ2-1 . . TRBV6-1 CASSLIGLAYNEQFF
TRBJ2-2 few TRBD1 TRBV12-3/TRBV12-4 CASSLADRKAGELFF
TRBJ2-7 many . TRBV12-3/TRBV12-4 CASSLLRYEQYF